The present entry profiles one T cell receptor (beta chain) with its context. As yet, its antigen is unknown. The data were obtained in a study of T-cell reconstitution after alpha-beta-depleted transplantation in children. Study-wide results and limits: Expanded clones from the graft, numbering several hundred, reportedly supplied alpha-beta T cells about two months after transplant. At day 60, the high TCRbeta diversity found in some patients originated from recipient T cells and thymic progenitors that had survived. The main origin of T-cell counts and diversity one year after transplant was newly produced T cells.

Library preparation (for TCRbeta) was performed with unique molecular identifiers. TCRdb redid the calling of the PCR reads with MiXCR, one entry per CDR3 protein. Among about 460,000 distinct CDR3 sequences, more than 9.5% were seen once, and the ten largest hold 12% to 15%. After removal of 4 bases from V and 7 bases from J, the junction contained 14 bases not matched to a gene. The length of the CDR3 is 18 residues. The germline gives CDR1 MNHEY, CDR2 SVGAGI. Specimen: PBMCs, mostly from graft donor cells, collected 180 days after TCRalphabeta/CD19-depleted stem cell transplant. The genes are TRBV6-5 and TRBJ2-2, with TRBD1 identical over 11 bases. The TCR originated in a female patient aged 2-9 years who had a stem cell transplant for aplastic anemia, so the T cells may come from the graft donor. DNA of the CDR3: TGTGCCAGCAGTTGGGCCCAACCGGGACAGGGGGTAATCGGGGAGCTGTTTTTT. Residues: CASSWAQPGQGVIGELFF.